This T cell receptor beta chain appears in the sequencing data of a study of T cell changes during pregnancy in multiple sclerosis. This clone was picked up one time. The V end was cut by 6 bases, the J end by 0 bases, with 15 bases between. The CDR3 extends over 16 amino acids. Germline V CDR1 and CDR2: MNHNY, SVGAGI (reference sequence). The assay was immunoSEQ multiplex PCR, and TCRdb's table has in-frame clones only and misses some. The data contain 69,000 or so clones, around nine tenths of them singletons. The sample consisted of CD4+ T cells from peripheral blood mononuclear cells, taken in the third trimester of pregnancy. The TCR was taken from a female donor in good health, enrolled as a control in a pregnancy study. The rearrangement uses TRBV6-6 and TRBJ1-5, with no clear D. CDR3 DNA: TGTGCCAGCAGCCAACTGCGGCGACTTAGCAATCAGCCCCAGCATTTT. This codes for CASSQLRRLSNQPQHF.